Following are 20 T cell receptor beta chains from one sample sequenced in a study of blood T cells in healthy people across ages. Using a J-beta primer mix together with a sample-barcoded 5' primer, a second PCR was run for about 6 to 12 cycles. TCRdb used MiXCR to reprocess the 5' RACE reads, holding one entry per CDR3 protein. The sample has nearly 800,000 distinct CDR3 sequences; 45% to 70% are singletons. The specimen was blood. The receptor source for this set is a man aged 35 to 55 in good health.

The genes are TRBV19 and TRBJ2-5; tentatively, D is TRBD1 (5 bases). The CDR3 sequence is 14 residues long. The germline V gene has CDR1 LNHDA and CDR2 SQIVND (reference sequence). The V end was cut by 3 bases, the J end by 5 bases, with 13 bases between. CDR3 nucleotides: TGTGCCAGTAGTATCCAGGGTGGCGGTGAGACCCAGTACTTC. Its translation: CASSIQGGGETQYF. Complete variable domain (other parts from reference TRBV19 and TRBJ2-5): DGGITQSPKYLFRKEGQNVTLSCEQNLNHDAMYWYRQDPGQGLRLIYYSQIVNDFQKGDIAEGYSVSREKKESFPLTVTSAQKNPTAFYLCASSIQGGGETQYFGPGTRLLVL.

CDR3 nucleotide sequence: TGTGCCAGCGCCTACTTACAGGGGTACGAGCAGTACGTC. It yields the protein CASAYLQGYEQYV. This sequence joins TRBV18 and TRBJ2-7; 7 positions agree with TRBD1. V shed 8 bases and J 4 bases; nucleotides not matched to a gene: 8. The CDR3 is 13 amino acids. Germline values: CDR1 KGHSH, CDR2 LQKENI.

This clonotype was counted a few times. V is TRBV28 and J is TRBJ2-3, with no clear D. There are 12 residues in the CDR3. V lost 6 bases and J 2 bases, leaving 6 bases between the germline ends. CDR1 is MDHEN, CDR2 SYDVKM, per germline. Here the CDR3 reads CASSKFTDTQYF. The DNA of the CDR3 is TGTGCCAGCAGCAAATTCACAGATACGCAGTATTTT.

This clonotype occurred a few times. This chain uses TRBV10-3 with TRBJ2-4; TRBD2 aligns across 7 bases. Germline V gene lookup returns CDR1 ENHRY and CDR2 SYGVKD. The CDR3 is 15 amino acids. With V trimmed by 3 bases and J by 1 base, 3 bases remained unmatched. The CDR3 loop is CAISDPSGAKNIQYF. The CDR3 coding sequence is TGTGCCATCAGTGACCCTAGCGGTGCCAAAAACATTCAGTACTTC.

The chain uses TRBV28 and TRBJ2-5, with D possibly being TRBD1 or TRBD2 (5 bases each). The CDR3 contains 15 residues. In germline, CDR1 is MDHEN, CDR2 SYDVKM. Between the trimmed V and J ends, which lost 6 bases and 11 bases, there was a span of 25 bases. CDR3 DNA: TGTGCCAGCAGCTCTACAGGACCCTTCCTAAGGGAGCAGTACTTC. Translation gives CASSSTGPFLREQYF.

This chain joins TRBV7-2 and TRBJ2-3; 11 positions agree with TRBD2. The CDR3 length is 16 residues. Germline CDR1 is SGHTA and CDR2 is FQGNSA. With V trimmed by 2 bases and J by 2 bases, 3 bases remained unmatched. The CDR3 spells CASSLIAGGNTDTQYF. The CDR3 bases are TGTGCCAGCAGCTTAATAGCGGGGGGGAACACAGATACGCAGTATTTT.

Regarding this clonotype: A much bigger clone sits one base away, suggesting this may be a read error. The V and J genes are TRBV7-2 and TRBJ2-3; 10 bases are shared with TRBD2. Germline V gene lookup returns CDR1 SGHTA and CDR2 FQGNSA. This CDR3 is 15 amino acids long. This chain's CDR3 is CAGSIPSGGARKQYF. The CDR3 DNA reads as TGTGCCGGCAGCATCCCTAGCGGGGGAGCTCGTAAGCAGTATTTT. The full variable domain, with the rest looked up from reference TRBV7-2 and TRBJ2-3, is GAGVSQSPSNKVTEKGKDVELRCDPISGHTALYWYRQSLGQGLEFLIYFQGNSAPDKSGLPSDRFSAERTGGSVSTLTIQRTQQEDSAVYLCAGSIPSGGARKQYFGPGTRLTVL.

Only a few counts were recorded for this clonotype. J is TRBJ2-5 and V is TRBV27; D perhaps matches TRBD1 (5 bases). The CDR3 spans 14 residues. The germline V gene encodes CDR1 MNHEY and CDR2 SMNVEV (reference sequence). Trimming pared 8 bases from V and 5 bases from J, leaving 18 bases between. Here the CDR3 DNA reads TGTGCCAGCGCTCATTCATTGACAGAGGAGACCCAGTACTTC. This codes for CASAHSLTEETQYF.

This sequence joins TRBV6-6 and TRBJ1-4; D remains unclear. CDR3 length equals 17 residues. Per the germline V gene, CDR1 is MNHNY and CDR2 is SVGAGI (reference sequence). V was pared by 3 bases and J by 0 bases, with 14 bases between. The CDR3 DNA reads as TGTGCCAGCAGTTATAAGTCCCTGGGGTCAACTAATGAAAAACTGTTTTTT. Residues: CASSYKSLGSTNEKLFF.

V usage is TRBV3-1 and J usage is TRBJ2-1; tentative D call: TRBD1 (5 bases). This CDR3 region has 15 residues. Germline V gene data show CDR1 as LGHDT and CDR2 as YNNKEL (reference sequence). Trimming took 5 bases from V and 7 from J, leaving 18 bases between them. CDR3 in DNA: TGTGCCAGCAGCGAAGCCTGGACATTGATGAATGAGCAGTTCTTC. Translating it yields CASSEAWTLMNEQFF.

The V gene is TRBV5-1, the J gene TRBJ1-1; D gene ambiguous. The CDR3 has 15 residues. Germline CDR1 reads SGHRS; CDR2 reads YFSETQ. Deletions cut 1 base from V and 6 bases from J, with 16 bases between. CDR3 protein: CASSLSGGMKPEAFF. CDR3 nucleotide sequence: TGCGCCAGCAGCTTGTCGGGCGGCATGAAGCCTGAAGCTTTCTTT.

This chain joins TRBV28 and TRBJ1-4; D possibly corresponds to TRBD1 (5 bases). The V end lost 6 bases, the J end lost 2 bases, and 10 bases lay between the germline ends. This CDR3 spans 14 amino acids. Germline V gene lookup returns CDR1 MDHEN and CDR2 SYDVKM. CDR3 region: CASRTGGTNEKLFF. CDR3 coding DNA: TGTGCCAGCAGAACGGGGGGGACTAATGAAAAACTGTTTTTT.

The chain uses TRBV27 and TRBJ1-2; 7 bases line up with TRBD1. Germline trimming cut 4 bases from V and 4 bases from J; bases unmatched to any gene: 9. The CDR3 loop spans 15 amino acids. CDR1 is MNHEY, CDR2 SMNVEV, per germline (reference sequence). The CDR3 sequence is CASSSAGTDIYGYTF. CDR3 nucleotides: TGTGCCAGCAGTTCCGCCGGGACAGATATCTATGGCTACACCTTC.

This CDR3 is CASSSGQMYQETQYF. DNA of the CDR3: TGTGCCAGCAGCTCGGGACAAATGTACCAAGAGACCCAGTACTTC. The rearrangement links TRBV5-4 to TRBJ2-5; a weak D match, TRBD1 (6 bases). CDR1 and CDR2 from the germline V gene are SGHNT and YYREEE (reference sequence). V lost 3 bases and J lost 0, with 12 bases in between. CDR3 length equals 15 residues.

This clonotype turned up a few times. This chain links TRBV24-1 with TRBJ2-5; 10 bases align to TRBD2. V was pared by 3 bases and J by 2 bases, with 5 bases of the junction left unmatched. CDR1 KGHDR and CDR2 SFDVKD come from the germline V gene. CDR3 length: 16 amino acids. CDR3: CATSDTGTSEQETQYF. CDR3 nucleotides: TGTGCCACCAGTGATACCGGGACTAGCGAGCAAGAGACCCAGTACTTC.

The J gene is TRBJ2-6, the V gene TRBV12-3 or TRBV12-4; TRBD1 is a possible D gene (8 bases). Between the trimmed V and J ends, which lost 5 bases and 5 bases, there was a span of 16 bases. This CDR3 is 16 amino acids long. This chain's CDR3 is CASSAQQGGWANVLTF. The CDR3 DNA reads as TGTGCCAGCAGTGCACAACAGGGGGGGTGGGCCAACGTCCTGACTTTC.

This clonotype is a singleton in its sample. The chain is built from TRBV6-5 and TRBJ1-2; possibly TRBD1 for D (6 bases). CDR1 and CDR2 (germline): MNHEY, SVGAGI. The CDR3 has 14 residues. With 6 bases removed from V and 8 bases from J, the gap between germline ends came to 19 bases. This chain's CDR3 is CASSQGPVVGGYTF. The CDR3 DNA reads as TGTGCCAGCAGCCAGGGGCCCGTCGTTGGGGGCTACACCTTC.

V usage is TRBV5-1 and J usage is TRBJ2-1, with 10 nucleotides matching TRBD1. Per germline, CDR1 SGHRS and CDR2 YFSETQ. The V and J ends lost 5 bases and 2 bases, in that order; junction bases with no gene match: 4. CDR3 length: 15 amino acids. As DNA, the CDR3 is TGCGCCAGCAGGTTGACAGGGGGCACCTACAATGAGCAGTTCTTC. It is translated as CASRLTGGTYNEQFF.

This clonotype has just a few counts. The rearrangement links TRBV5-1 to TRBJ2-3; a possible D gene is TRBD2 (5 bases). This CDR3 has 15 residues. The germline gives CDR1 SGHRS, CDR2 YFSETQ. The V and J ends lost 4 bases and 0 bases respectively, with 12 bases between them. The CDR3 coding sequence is TGCGCCAGCAGCGAGCGGACCTCTAGCACAGATACGCAGTATTTT. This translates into CASSERTSSTDTQYF.

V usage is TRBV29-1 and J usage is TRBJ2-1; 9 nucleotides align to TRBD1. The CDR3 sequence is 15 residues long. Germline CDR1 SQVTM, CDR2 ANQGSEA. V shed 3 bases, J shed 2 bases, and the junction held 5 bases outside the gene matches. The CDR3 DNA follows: TGCAGCGTTGAGCGGACAGGGGACGCCTACAATGAGCAGTTCTTC. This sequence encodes CSVERTGDAYNEQFF.